The 15 T cell receptor beta chains given below trace back to one sample, sequenced in a study of T cell changes during pregnancy in multiple sclerosis. Assay used: immunoSEQ multiplex PCR; TCRdb lists only in-frame clones, some missing. The sample carries about 40,000 clones, 75% to 90% recorded once. This specimen consisted of peripheral blood, obtained in the first trimester of pregnancy. Receptor source: a female donor in good health, enrolled as a control in a pregnancy study.

V usage is TRBV5-6 and J usage is TRBJ1-3; a weak D match, TRBD1 (5 bases). The CDR3 length is 15 residues. The germline V gene encodes CDR1 SGHDT and CDR2 YYEEEE. The ends were cut back, 0 bases at V and 2 bases at J, with 9 bases in the middle. The CDR3 sequence is CASSLGQGTGNTIYF. The CDR3, as DNA: TGTGCCAGCAGCTTGGGGCAGGGAACTGGAAACACCATATATTTT.

The chain recombines TRBV21-1 with TRBJ1-2; TRBD1 is the table's D call and was not checked against the DNA. TRBV21-1 is a recognized pseudogene. The CDR3 length is 15 residues. The CDR3 coding sequence is TGTGCCAGCAGCAAAGAGCGACAGGTGAACTATGGCTACACCTTC. As protein: CASSKERQVNYGYTF.

The chain carries TRBV7-9 and TRBJ2-5, with a possible D match to TRBD1 (5 bases). Looked up from germline, CDR1 is SEHNR and CDR2 is FQNEAQ (reference sequence). The CDR3 runs 15 residues. V was cut by 1 base and J by 1 base, with 10 bases left in between. CDR3 loop: CASSLGTRGQETQYF. The CDR3 DNA follows: TGTGCCAGCAGCTTAGGGACAAGGGGCCAAGAGACCCAGTACTTC.

The chain's CDR3 is CASSLGPGGSYEQYF. The DNA of the CDR3 is TGTGCCAGCAGCTTGGGGCCAGGGGGCTCCTACGAGCAGTACTTC. The chain combines TRBV5-5 with TRBJ2-7; 7 bases agree with TRBD1. V was clipped by 0 bases and J by 0 bases; unmatched bases: 3. Germline V gene data show CDR1 as SGHKS and CDR2 as YYEKEE (reference sequence). This CDR3 contains 15 residues. Together with reference TRBV5-5 and TRBJ2-7, the CDR3 gives the full variable domain: DAGVTQSPTHLIKTRGQQVTLRCSPISGHKSVSWYQQVLGQGPQFIFQYYEKEERGRGNFPDRFSARQFPNYSSELNVNALLLGDSALYLCASSLGPGGSYEQYFGPGTRLTVT.

The V call is TRBV6-1, the J call TRBJ2-7, with TRBD2 matching 11 bases. Unmatched junction bases numbered 9, after V lost 6 bases and J lost 5 bases. The CDR3 runs 15 residues. Germline CDR1 and CDR2: MNHNS and SASEGT. The CDR3 spells CASRPIAGGPDEQYF. The CDR3 DNA reads as TGTGCCAGCAGGCCCATAGCGGGAGGGCCCGACGAGCAGTACTTC.

To note about this clone: The junction and the germline gene differ at one end; a read error may be behind it. The chain uses TRBV23-1 and TRBJ2-3; tentatively, D is TRBD2 (5 bases). TRBV23-1 carries the ORF label, with uncertain function. The CDR3 contains 18 residues. The CDR3 nucleotides read TGCGCCAGCAATCAATTACGGGGAGCGACTACTAGCACAGATACGCAGTATTTT. Protein: CASNQLRGATTSTDTQYF.

This sequence joins TRBV11-2 and TRBJ2-3; 8 bases line up with TRBD1. With V trimmed by 5 bases and J by 6 bases, 10 bases remained unmatched. The CDR3 has 15 amino acids. The V gene's germline CDR1 is SGHAT and CDR2 FQNNGV. CDR3: CASSPIGQGRDTQYF. DNA of the CDR3: TGTGCCAGCAGCCCAATCGGACAGGGCAGGGATACGCAGTATTTT.

The chain links TRBV5-1 to TRBJ2-7, with TRBD1 matching over 9 bases. Germline loops: CDR1 SGHRS, CDR2 YFSETQ. Trimming took 4 bases from V and 5 from J; bases not matched to a gene: 13. The CDR3 extends over 16 amino acids. Here the CDR3 reads CASSVGWGQGRHEQYF. CDR3 DNA: TGCGCCAGCAGCGTGGGGTGGGGACAGGGTAGACACGAGCAGTACTTC.

This clone was counted between two and nine times. This rearrangement joins TRBV10-1 to TRBJ1-2; D is undetermined. Trimming removed 6 bases from V and 8 bases from J, with 16 bases in between. Germline loops: CDR1 WNHNN, CDR2 SYGVQD (reference sequence). CDR3 length: 13 amino acids. The CDR3 DNA sequence: TGCGCCAGCAGGTCGGGTTCTCCCCAGGGCTACACCTTC. Its protein product is CASRSGSPQGYTF.

For the CDR3, the DNA is TGCGCCAGCAGTCGGGACAGGGGGAGCCTCTGGGAGCAGTACTTC. The encoded protein is CASSRDRGSLWEQYF. This sequence joins TRBV5-1 and TRBJ2-5; 11 bases line up with TRBD1. The CDR3 is 15 residues long. Trimming cost V 5 bases and J 11 bases; bases outside gene matches: 14. The germline gives CDR1 SGHRS, CDR2 YFSETQ.

This clone has more than one count but fewer than ten. The chain joins TRBV19 to TRBJ1-1; 7 bases line up with TRBD1. The CDR3 length is 13 residues. V shed 3 bases and J 6 bases; nucleotides not matched to a gene: 4. Germline V gene data show CDR1 as LNHDA and CDR2 as SQIVND (reference sequence). In DNA, the CDR3 is TGTGCCAGTAGTATTGTCCAGGGGGCTGAAGCTTTCTTT. Translated: CASSIVQGAEAFF.

This clone was counted between two and nine times. This rearrangement joins TRBV29-1 to TRBJ1-1; possible D gene TRBD1, 5 bases. V lost 5 bases, J lost 5 bases, and 15 bases lay in between. The CDR3 has 13 residues. CDR1 SQVTM and CDR2 ANQGSEA come from the germline V gene. The CDR3 protein is CSVLTGGWTEAFF. DNA for the CDR3: TGCAGCGTTTTAACCGGGGGATGGACTGAAGCTTTCTTT.

This rearrangement joins TRBV2 to TRBJ1-6; 7 positions match TRBD1. The CDR3 is 14 amino acids. The V gene end was trimmed by 5 bases and the J gene end by 6 bases; junction bases not matched to a gene: 4. Germline CDR1 reads SNHLY; CDR2 reads FYNNEI. The CDR3 DNA reads TGTGCCAGCAGTAGACAGGGAGCTAATTCACCCCTCCACTTT. Encoded protein: CASSRQGANSPLHF. The full variable domain, rest sourced from reference TRBV2 and TRBJ1-6, is EPEVTQTPSHQVTQMGQEVILRCVPISNHLYFYWYRQILGQKVEFLVSFYNNEISEKSEIFDDQFSVERPDGSNFTLKIRSTKLEDSAMYFCASSRQGANSPLHFGNGTRLTVT.

V gene TRBV10-2 combines with J gene TRBJ2-3; perhaps TRBD2 as D (6 bases). Between the trimmed V and J ends, which lost 7 bases and 4 bases, there was a span of 18 bases. There are 15 residues in the CDR3. CDR1 WSHSY and CDR2 SAAADI come from the germline V gene. CDR3: CASTPQGGYSDTQYF. CDR3 DNA: TGCGCCAGCACCCCCCAGGGAGGATACTCAGATACGCAGTATTTT.

The genes are TRBV5-1 and TRBJ2-1; a possible D gene is TRBD2 (6 bases). The germline V gene encodes CDR1 SGHRS and CDR2 YFSETQ. CDR3 size: 14 residues. The V end lost 0 bases, the J end lost 6 bases, and 10 bases lay between the germline ends. As DNA, the CDR3 is TGCGCCAGCAGCTTGGGACTAGTGGGCAATGAGCAGTTCTTC. This gives the protein CASSLGLVGNEQFF.